This T cell receptor (beta chain) was profiled in a study of cytomegalovirus exposure and HLA in healthy donors. Study-wide points: When analyzed later, a missense DCLRE1C variant was found to be linked to TCR beta V- and J-gene trimming. About 87% or about 30% of the time was how often most TCR beta V segments were productive, according to an earlier analysis. TCR beta sequences reportedly predicted most subjects' HLA-A and HLA-B alleles accurately.

Trimming took off 1 base at V and 2 bases at J, with 9 bases between the two ends. CDR3 length: 15 residues. CDR1 MDHEN and CDR2 SYDVKM come from the germline V gene. Use of 60 Vbeta and 13 Jbeta primers characterized the PCR. Produced via immunoSEQ multiplex PCR; TCRdb's table is partial and in-frame only. The sample has over 150,000 clones; roughly 79% are singletons. Comments on this clone: The antigen remains undetermined.

This sequence joins TRBV28 and TRBJ1-3, with D perhaps TRBD1 (5 bases). The sequence was collected from a woman aged 45-65 years in good health and CMV-seropositive. Sequencing was done on a sample of PBMCs. CDR3 region: CASSLFPGTGNTIYF. Here the CDR3 DNA reads TGTGCCAGCAGTTTATTTCCAGGGACTGGAAACACCATATATTTT.